This T cell receptor beta chain originates from a study of blood T cell repertoires in COVID-19. Study as a whole: In each case, the material was cDNA or gDNA derived from T cells, B-cell-depleted T cells, or PBMCs.

Clones were read by immunoSEQ multiplex PCR, and TCRdb kept only the in-frame ones, dropping some. The data contain 130,000 or so clones, around 88% of them singletons. Germline loops: CDR1 MNHEY, CDR2 SVGEGT. This CDR3 is 17 amino acids long. With 5 bases clipped from V and 5 bases from J, the junction kept 11 bases outside the gene matches. The sequence came from a woman aged 55-70 years with acute or convalescent COVID-19. This sequence joins TRBV6-2 or TRBV6-3 and TRBJ2-5; 13 bases match TRBD2. The specimen sequenced was peripheral blood. The CDR3 spells CASSPGVGTSGAETQYF. CDR3 in DNA: TGTGCCAGCAGTCCCGGGGTAGGGACTAGCGGGGCGGAGACCCAGTACTTC.